This T cell receptor (beta chain) was found in a study of T-cell memory formation after mild COVID-19. Study as a whole: Clusters were largely donor specific.

5'RACE, which relied on constant-segment primers, yielded TCR alpha and TCR beta cDNA libraries carrying sample barcodes and UMIs. TCRdb itself ran the 5' RACE reads through MiXCR, one entry per CDR3 protein. The sample contains 300,000 to 350,000 distinct CDR3 sequences, approximately 20% of which appear only once. The CDR3 has 14 amino acids. The V gene's germline CDR1 is SGHDT and CDR2 YYEEEE. The V end was cut by 0 bases, the J end by 2 bases, with 7 bases between. Overall study findings and caveats: Pre-infection memory showed some responding clones, and this suggested that cross-reactive memory joined. Day 15 to 85 contractors were CD4/CD8 balanced; later expanders leaned CD4+.

With respect to this clonotype: Its target is not known.

Sequenced input: PBMCs or a T cell subset sorted from them (not recorded which). The genes are TRBV5-6 and TRBJ2-3; D remains unclear. The sequence came from a young man who had mild COVID-19 (a few samples of this study predate the infection). Cell type and time point are not known. The CDR3: CASSLGAHTDTQYF. Written as DNA, the CDR3 is TGTGCCAGCAGCTTGGGGGCCCACACAGATACGCAGTATTTT.